What follows are 6 T cell receptor beta chains derived from one specimen sequenced in a study of blood T cells in healthy people across ages. Using a J-beta primer mix together with a sample-barcoded 5' primer, a second PCR was run for roughly 6 to 11 cycles. TCRdb used MiXCR to reprocess the 5' RACE reads, holding one entry per CDR3 protein. The sample carries roughly 730,000 distinct CDR3 sequences, just over 55% recorded once. Sequences were obtained from blood. The receptors originated from a man aged 40-55 years in good health.

Here the CDR3 reads CASSQTHRASGAGELFF. CDR3 nucleotide sequence: TGTGCCAGCAGTCAAACCCACAGGGCTAGCGGCGCCGGGGAGCTGTTTTTT. This rearrangement joins TRBV7-2 to TRBJ2-2; TRBD2 might be the D (7 bases). Per germline, CDR1 SGHTA and CDR2 FQGNSA. The CDR3 is made up of 17 amino acids. V was pared by 6 bases and J by 6 bases, with 23 bases between.

The V call is TRBV9, the J call TRBJ1-1, with 9 bases that match TRBD1. CDR1 SGDLS and CDR2 YYNGEE come from the germline V gene. CDR3 size: 14 residues. The J segment lost 6 bases and the V segment lost 3 bases, leaving 6 bases of the junction unmatched. The CDR3 is CASSGTGDTPEAFF. The CDR3 region has the DNA TGTGCCAGCAGCGGGACAGGGGATACGCCTGAAGCTTTCTTT.

The V and J genes are TRBV20-1 and TRBJ2-3, with 13 bases fitting TRBD2. The CDR3 has 15 amino acids. Germline CDR1 and CDR2: DFQATT and SNEGSKA (reference sequence). The V and J ends lost 4 bases and 8 bases, in that order; junction bases with no gene match: 9. The CDR3 sequence is CSAKSGLAGPGTQYF. The CDR3 DNA sequence: TGCAGTGCTAAATCGGGACTAGCGGGGCCTGGTACGCAGTATTTT.

This clonotype was observed a few times. This CDR3 reads CASSLWGGSTDTQYF. The CDR3 coding sequence is TGCGCCAGCAGCTTATGGGGGGGGAGCACAGATACGCAGTATTTT. V is TRBV5-1 and J is TRBJ2-3, with TRBD2 identical over 7 bases. J was trimmed by 0 bases and V by 2 bases; bases with no gene match: 3. This CDR3 contains 15 residues. The germline CDR1 and CDR2 sequences are SGHRS and YFSETQ. Filled out from reference TRBV5-1 and TRBJ2-3, the complete variable domain reads KAGVTQTPRYLIKTRGQQVTLSCSPISGHRSVSWYQQTPGQGLQFLFEYFSETQRNKGNFPGRFSGRQFSNSRSEMNVSTLELGDSALYLCASSLWGGSTDTQYFGPGTRLTVL.

This chain joins TRBV11-1 and TRBJ2-1, with unresolved D. This CDR3 has 11 residues. Germline CDR1 is SGHAT and CDR2 is FQDESV (reference sequence). V was cut by 3 bases and J by 10 bases, with 7 bases left in between. CDR3 nucleotides: TGTGCCAGCAGCTTTGCGTGGGAGCAGTTCTTC. Translation: CASSFAWEQFF.

V gene TRBV3-1 combines with J gene TRBJ2-7, with TRBD1 matching over 11 bases. After removal of 3 bases from V and 7 bases from J, the junction contained 8 bases not matched to a gene. CDR3 length: 15 residues. The germline CDR1 and CDR2 sequences are LGHDT and YNNKEL (reference sequence). The DNA of the CDR3 is TGTGCCAGCAGCCAGGGGACAGGGGGTTACAATGAGCAGTACTTC. This sequence encodes CASSQGTGGYNEQYF.